This T cell receptor beta chain was sequenced during a study of blood T cell repertoires in COVID-19. Study in general: Sources were T cells, B-cell-depleted T cells, or PBMCs; the material itself was cDNA or gDNA.

Germline lookup yields CDR1 LGHNA and CDR2 YSLEER. The CDR3 length is 14 residues. After removal of 4 bases from V and 1 base from J, the junction contained 1 base not matched to a gene. Method: immunoSEQ multiplex PCR; TCRdb's copy keeps in-frame clones and lacks some. There are about 180,000 clones in the sample; about four fifths occur only once, and more than 6.5% lies in the top ten. This clonotype was obtained from a woman aged 55-75 years with COVID-19, enrolled during active disease. Sequencing was carried out using peripheral blood. V usage is TRBV4-3 and J usage is TRBJ2-7; 10 positions agree with TRBD1. CDR3 sequence (DNA): TGCGCCAGCAGCCTGGGACAGGGGTCCTACGAGCAGTACTTC. Amino acid sequence: CASSLGQGSYEQYF.